The 22 T cell receptor beta chains listed next were all sequenced from one sample in a study of shared clonotypes between healthy human individuals. Clones were sequenced by immunoSEQ multiplex PCR, and TCRdb holds only the in-frame ones, with some missing. This sample has hundreds of thousands of clones, with about 80% found just once. The sequencing input was PBMCs. All receptors come from a woman aged 40 to 49 in good health. Some clones in this sample may be carry-over from other donors' samples.

This rearrangement joins TRBV7-2 to TRBJ2-1, with D tentatively TRBD2 (5 bases). Germline V lookup: CDR1 SGHTA, CDR2 FQGNSA. The CDR3 is made up of 16 amino acids. V was trimmed by 1 base and J by 4 bases, leaving 14 bases between them. The CDR3 loop is CASSLVAGLIYNEQFF. CDR3 in DNA: TGTGCCAGCAGCTTAGTTGCAGGACTTATTTACAATGAGCAGTTCTTC.

This clone appeared a single time. The chain couples TRBV10-3 to TRBJ2-2, with D perhaps matching TRBD2 (5 bases). Between the trimmed V and J ends, which lost 3 bases and 4 bases, there was a span of 6 bases. The CDR3 totals 13 residues. CDR1 and CDR2 from the germline V gene are ENHRY and SYGVKD. The CDR3 loop reads CAISERGTGELFF. The CDR3 DNA sequence: TGTGCCATCAGTGAACGGGGCACCGGGGAGCTGTTTTTT.

This clone came up once. The rearrangement joins TRBV5-8 to TRBJ2-5; TRBD1 agrees at 8 bases. The CDR3 is 14 residues long. Looked up from germline, CDR1 is SGHTS and CDR2 is YDEGEE. With 2 bases clipped from V and 4 bases from J, the junction kept 4 bases outside the gene matches. This CDR3 reads CASSLWTGLETQYF. In DNA form, the CDR3 reads TGTGCCAGCAGCTTATGGACAGGGCTAGAGACCCAGTACTTC.

This clone appeared many times. This chain links TRBV5-1 with TRBJ2-3, with D tentatively TRBD2 (5 bases). Germline V CDR1 and CDR2: SGHRS, YFSETQ. The CDR3 extends over 15 amino acids. Between the trimmed V and J ends, which lost 3 bases and 0 bases, there was a span of 11 bases. This chain's CDR3 is CASSSIATSTDTQYF. CDR3 bases: TGCGCCAGCAGCTCGATAGCGACTAGCACAGATACGCAGTATTTT.

This clone was seen ten or more times. The genes are TRBV18 and TRBJ2-2; D unclear. V lost 7 bases, J lost 5 bases, and 14 bases lay in between. Germline CDR1 reads KGHSH; CDR2 reads LQKENI. There are 14 residues in the CDR3. CDR3 bases: TGTGCCAGCTGGGAAAGGGCCGAAACCGGGGAGCTGTTTTTT. Translated, it gives CASWERAETGELFF.

The genes are TRBV11-3 and TRBJ2-7; 8 bases fit TRBD1. CDR3 length: 15 amino acids. Trimming took 5 bases from V and 2 from J; bases not matched to a gene: 8. CDR1 is SGHNT and CDR2 is YENEEA in the germline V gene. The CDR3 nucleotides read TGTGCCAGCAGCGGACTTGGCAGGGGGCCCTACGAGCAGTACTTC. Translation: CASSGLGRGPYEQYF.

The genes are TRBV27 and TRBJ2-7; D gene uncertain. The CDR3 covers 12 residues. Per germline, CDR1 MNHEY and CDR2 SMNVEV (reference sequence). Trimming shortened V by 3 bases and J by 0 bases, and 3 bases separated the two germline ends. CDR3 sequence reads: CASSFLSYEQYF. In DNA, the CDR3 is TGTGCCAGCAGTTTCCTCTCCTACGAGCAGTACTTC.

The chain carries TRBV15 and TRBJ2-7; D is ambiguous. The CDR3 has 14 amino acids. Looked up from germline, CDR1 is LNHNV and CDR2 is YYDKDF (reference sequence). V was pared by 1 base and J by 2 bases, with 9 bases between. CDR3 DNA sequence: TGTGCCACCAGCAGAGCACTCATACCCTACGAGCAGTACTTC. As protein: CATSRALIPYEQYF.

This clone has only a few counts. J is TRBJ2-7 and V is TRBV10-3; D gene unclear. In germline, CDR1 is ENHRY, CDR2 SYGVKD. Trimming shortened V by 2 bases and J by 1 base, and 9 bases separated the two germline ends. There are 14 residues in the CDR3. The CDR3, as DNA: TGTGCCATCAGTGAGGCAACAGTGTCCTACGAGCAGTACTTC. Protein product: CAISEATVSYEQYF.

The rearrangement uses TRBV7-8 and TRBJ2-2; 9 positions match TRBD2. The germline gives CDR1 SGHVS, CDR2 FQNEAQ. J gave up 6 bases and V 5 bases, and 7 bases lay outside the gene matches. The CDR3 loop spans 15 amino acids. Here the CDR3 reads CASSPLAGASGELFF. The CDR3 bases are TGTGCCAGCAGCCCATTAGCGGGAGCATCCGGGGAGCTGTTTTTT.

The chain uses TRBV6-5 and TRBJ2-7; 7 bases fit TRBD1. V lost 7 bases to trimming and J lost 0 bases; unmatched junction nucleotides: 3. The CDR3 is made up of 13 amino acids. CDR1 is MNHEY and CDR2 is SVGAGI in the germline V gene. The CDR3 is CASKQGLSYEQYF. CDR3 DNA: TGTGCCAGCAAACAGGGGCTCTCCTACGAGCAGTACTTC.

The chain carries TRBV11-2 and TRBJ2-7, with 8 positions matching TRBD1. The CDR3 is 13 amino acids. V dropped 5 bases and J dropped 5; count of bases not matched to a gene: 5. Germline V gives CDR1 SGHAT, CDR2 FQNNGV. CDR3 coding DNA: TGTGCCAGCAGCCAAGACAGGGGCAACGAGCAGTACTTC. Amino acids: CASSQDRGNEQYF.

V usage is TRBV6-1 and J usage is TRBJ1-1; maybe TRBD1 (5 bases). Germline CDR1 and CDR2: MNHNS and SASEGT. V was clipped by 2 bases and J by 6 bases, with 22 bases between them. This CDR3 has 17 residues. The CDR3 spells CASSEPSGPWTFAEAFF. The CDR3, as DNA: TGTGCCAGCAGTGAACCTTCGGGGCCATGGACATTTGCTGAAGCTTTCTTT.

For this clone: Since the CDR3 does not end with the conserved phenylalanine or tryptophan, this likely comes from a read error. The J gene is TRBJ1-5, the V gene TRBV30; no reliable D call. This CDR3 has 13 residues. Germline loops: CDR1 GTSNPN, CDR2 SVGIG (reference sequence). V was shortened by 4 bases and J by 4 bases, with 11 bases between the two germline ends. The CDR3 here is CAWTSVWNQPQHL. The DNA of the CDR3 is TGTGCCTGGACTTCGGTATGGAATCAGCCCCAGCATCTT.

Regarding this clone: This sample also contains other DNA sequences that code for the same CDR3. J is TRBJ2-3 and V is TRBV9; 7 positions agree with TRBD2. V shed 0 bases and J 6 bases; nucleotides not matched to a gene: 4. The CDR3 has 14 amino acids. Germline V CDR1 and CDR2: SGDLS, YYNGEE. CDR3 nucleotides: TGTGCCAGCAGCGTAGGCGGGAGAGCGGATACGCAGTATTTT. It is translated as CASSVGGRADTQYF.

V usage is TRBV11-2 and J usage is TRBJ2-7, with D perhaps matching TRBD1 (6 bases). The germline CDR1 and CDR2 sequences are SGHAT and FQNNGV. V shed 1 base and J shed 2 bases, with 9 bases lying between them. This CDR3 is 14 amino acids long. The CDR3 DNA reads TGTGCCAGCAGCTTAGTGCAGGGGACCTACGAGCAGTACTTC. Its protein is CASSLVQGTYEQYF.

The rearrangement uses TRBV28 and TRBJ2-5; possibly TRBD1 for D (6 bases). This CDR3 has 14 residues. With 5 bases removed from V and 2 bases from J, the gap between germline ends came to 12 bases. Germline loops: CDR1 MDHEN, CDR2 SYDVKM. The CDR3 nucleotides read TGTGCCAGCAGTAATGACAGGATTCAAGAGACCCAGTACTTC. This gives the protein CASSNDRIQETQYF.

V usage is TRBV5-3 and J usage is TRBJ1-1; TRBD1 matches at 10 bases. TRBV5-3 is annotated as an ORF whose role is uncertain. CDR3 length equals 14 residues. The V segment lost 4 bases and the J segment 11 bases; nucleotides outside the gene matches: 11. The CDR3 coding sequence is TGTGCCAGAAGCGGGACAGGGGTGACGTGGGTGGCTTTCTTT. It specifies CARSGTGVTWVAFF.

The V gene is TRBV11-3, the J gene TRBJ2-3; possible D gene TRBD2, 6 bases. CDR1 SGHNT and CDR2 YENEEA come from the germline V gene. The length of the CDR3 is 16 residues. V was clipped by 4 bases and J by 6 bases, with 20 bases between them. CDR3 nucleotide sequence: TGTGCCAGCAGCTCTGGAGCGGGCTTATCGTCCGATACGCAGTATTTT. This gives the protein CASSSGAGLSSDTQYF.

The chain recombines TRBV7-9 with TRBJ1-5; 8 nucleotides line up with TRBD1. From germline, CDR1 is SEHNR and CDR2 FQNEAQ (reference sequence). The CDR3 is made up of 12 amino acids. The V gene end was trimmed by 5 bases and the J gene end by 12 bases; junction bases not matched to a gene: 6. CDR3 sequence: CASSPGTGHQHF. The CDR3 region has the DNA TGTGCCAGCAGCCCTGGGACAGGTCACCAGCATTTT.

The chain recombines TRBV28 with TRBJ2-7; 7 nucleotides match TRBD1. Germline trimming cut 4 bases from V and 1 base from J; bases unmatched to any gene: 7. This CDR3 contains 15 residues. Germline CDR1 is MDHEN and CDR2 is SYDVKM. The CDR3 here is CASSSEHRGSYEQYF. In DNA form, the CDR3 reads TGTGCCAGCAGTTCCGAGCACAGGGGTTCCTACGAGCAGTACTTC.

This clone was found many times. This chain joins TRBV6-1 and TRBJ2-5; 10 nucleotides align to TRBD1. The germline V gene has CDR1 MNHNS and CDR2 SASEGT. CDR3 length equals 14 residues. V shed 5 bases and J 2 bases; nucleotides not matched to a gene: 2. The CDR3 bases are TGTGCCAGCAGTTGGGACAGGGGACAAGAGACCCAGTACTTC. Its translation is CASSWDRGQETQYF.